This T cell receptor beta chain was obtained from a study of PD-1 blockade in mismatch repair-deficient tumors. Assay: immunoSEQ multiplex PCR; the TCRdb copy retains only in-frame clones and omits some. The repertoire holds 80,000 to 130,000 clones, with roughly four fifths as singletons. This clone was counted between two and nine times. Its specificity is not known. V lost 2 bases, J lost 2 bases, and 5 bases stayed unmatched. There are 16 residues in the CDR3. Germline V gives CDR1 SGHDT, CDR2 YYEEEE. Study results and caveats: Rapid post-treatment expansion, then contraction, generally preceding radiologic response, marked tumor-resident clones.

Here the sequenced sample was peripheral blood, taken approximately 35 weeks after starting pembrolizumab. This chain connects TRBV5-6 to TRBJ1-2; the match to TRBD1 covers 11 bases. The origin of this receptor is an adult with mismatch repair-deficient cancer. The CDR3 region is CASSLLGQGANYGYTF. The CDR3 coding sequence is TGTGCCAGCAGCTTATTAGGACAGGGGGCGAACTATGGCTACACCTTC. Using reference TRBV5-6 and TRBJ1-2 for the parts outside the CDR3, the full variable domain is DAGVTQSPTHLIKTRGQQVTLRCSPKSGHDTVSWYQQALGQGPQFIFQYYEEEERQRGNFPDRFSGHQFPNYSSELNVNALLLGDSALYLCASSLLGQGANYGYTFGSGTRLTVV.